This T cell receptor (beta chain) was captured by sequencing in a study of blood T cell repertoires in COVID-19 (TCRdb year 2020). Study-level background: The collaborator samples originated in the United States, Italy and Spain and spanned the acute and convalescent phases of COVID-19. Where HLA class I and class II types were available, the types were taken from metadata supplied by the sample provider, not from assay-based typing. A freely available public database, intended as a resource for researchers studying the immune response to SARS-CoV-2, is where the repertoires were released. Samples were obtained from the ongoing ImmuneRACE study (first 160 participants) and from some 1,200 subjects provided by 6 global collaborators. The dataset comprised deeply sampled blood TCRbeta repertoires from subjects exposed to, actively infected with, or recovered from COVID-19. The material from the prospective study consisted of cDNA or gDNA derived from T cells, B-cell-depleted T cells, or PBMCs. Sample metadata almost always included a de-identified subject ID, COVID-19 status, age in years and sex.

From the cysteine up to the phenylalanine, the CDR3 has a length of 14 residues. Only the CDR3 portion is preserved as DNA: 42 bases, with reading frame beginning at the first base. Trimming accounts for 4 bases at V and 8 bases at J, while the number of junction bases matched to no gene is 6. Based on the germline V gene, the CDR1 and CDR2 sequences are SGHRS and YFSETQ. Details on this clone: No cognate antigen has been identified for it. No much larger clonotype is one base removed from it; base qualities were not supplied.

Beyond this particular receptor, the publication reports: The quantity of clinical and demographic metadata differed by source and by participant and was supplied without curation.

The immunoSEQ Assay, a bias-controlled multiplex PCR, was used to amplify TCRbeta CDR3 regions from genomic DNA. Concerning the study's data processing: Nucleated cell counts per sample were estimated from amplification of reference gene primers within the assay. To quantify the absolute abundance of each unique TCRbeta CDR3 rearrangement, sequence reads were collapsed and filtered. For each sample, productive Simpson clonality was calculated as the square root of Simpson's diversity index across productive rearrangements. TCRdb took this table from immuneACCESS and kept in-frame rearrangements with V and J called. Such tables lack part of the clones; where checked against another copy, unresolved V genes explain under half of the gap, and the rest is unexplained. V and J calls and clone size are copied from that table; D and trimming were computed from the DNA. The sample table records 200,000 to 300,000 clones; approximately 86% of these occur just once. The ten largest account for approximately 9.4% of the sample.

Another Seattle source contributed samples from volunteer blood donors who had recovered from COVID-19. Each collaborating institution followed its own protocols to collect whole blood in K2EDTA tubes. For TCRbeta analysis, collaborator samples were shipped as frozen whole blood, as isolated PBMCs, or as DNA extracted from either sample type. Sequencing was performed on peripheral blood. The sequence joins TRBV5-1 to TRBJ1-4; 9 bases in between match TRBD1. This TCR was recovered from a man between 35 and 55 years old who had recovered from COVID-19. The CDR3 amino acid sequence is: CASSRPGQGEKLFF. Here is the DNA: TGCGCCAGCAGCCGCCCGGGACAGGGAGAAAAACTGTTTTTT.